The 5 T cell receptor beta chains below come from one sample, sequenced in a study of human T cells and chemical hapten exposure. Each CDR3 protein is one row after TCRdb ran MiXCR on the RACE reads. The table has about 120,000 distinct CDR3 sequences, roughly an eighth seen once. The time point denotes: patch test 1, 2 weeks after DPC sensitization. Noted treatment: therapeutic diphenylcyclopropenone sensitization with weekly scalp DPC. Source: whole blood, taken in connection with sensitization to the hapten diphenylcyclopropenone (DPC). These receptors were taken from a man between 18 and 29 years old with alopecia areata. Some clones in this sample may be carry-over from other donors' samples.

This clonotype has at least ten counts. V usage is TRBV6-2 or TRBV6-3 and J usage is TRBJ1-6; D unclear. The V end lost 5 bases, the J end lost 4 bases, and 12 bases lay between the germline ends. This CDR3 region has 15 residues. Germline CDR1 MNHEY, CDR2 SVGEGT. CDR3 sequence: CASSTNAGYNSPLHF. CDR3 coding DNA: TGTGCCAGCAGTACTAACGCCGGGTATAATTCACCCCTCCACTTT.

Written as DNA, the CDR3 is TGTGCCAGCAGTCTCCTCGAGGATACGCAGTATTTT. Its protein product is CASSLLEDTQYF. This chain uses TRBV28 with TRBJ2-3; D remains ambiguous. There are 12 residues in the CDR3. Trimming pared 5 bases from V and 6 bases from J, leaving 9 bases between. The germline CDR1 and CDR2 sequences are MDHEN and SYDVKM.

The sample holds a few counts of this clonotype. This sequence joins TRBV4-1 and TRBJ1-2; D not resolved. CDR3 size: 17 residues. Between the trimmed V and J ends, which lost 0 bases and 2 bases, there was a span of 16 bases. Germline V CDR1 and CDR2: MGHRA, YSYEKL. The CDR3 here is CASSQDLEARPNYGYTF. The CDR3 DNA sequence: TGCGCCAGCAGCCAAGATCTTGAGGCCAGACCAAACTATGGCTACACCTTC.

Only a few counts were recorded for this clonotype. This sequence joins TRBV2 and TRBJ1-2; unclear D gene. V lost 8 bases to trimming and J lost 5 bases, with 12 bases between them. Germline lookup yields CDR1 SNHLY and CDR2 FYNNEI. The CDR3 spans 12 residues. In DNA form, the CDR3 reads TGTGCCAGCGGGCCGGAGAATTATGGCTACACCTTC. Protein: CASGPENYGYTF.

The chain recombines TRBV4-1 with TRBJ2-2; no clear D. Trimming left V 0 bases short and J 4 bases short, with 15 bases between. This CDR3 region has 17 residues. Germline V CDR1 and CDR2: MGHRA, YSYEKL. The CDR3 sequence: CASSQDRRLIGTGELFF. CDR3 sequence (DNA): TGCGCCAGCAGCCAAGATCGAAGGCTAATCGGCACCGGGGAGCTGTTTTTT.